Given below is one T cell receptor beta chain in context. The sample holds a few counts of this clonotype. The antigen it binds to is not known. No much larger clonotype is one base removed from it; base qualities were not supplied. The protocol used for the library was multiplex PCR. Sequencing relied on an Illumina HiSeq 4000. To build TCR beta libraries, CDR3 regions were amplified by Arm-PCR using iRepertoire HTBI primers. Before sequencing, the PCR products underwent gel purification. The published analysis was carried out like this. Gene usage analysis of CDR3 amino acid clonotypes relied on the approximately 60 TRBV and 15 or so TRBJ segments identified across samples. Filtered high-quality paired reads were merged into contigs using COPE and FqMerger. BLAST was used to align contigs to the IMGT TRBV, TRBD and TRBJ reference genes, and CDR3 was defined following IMGT. Clonotypes above 0.1% frequency were classified as highly expanded clones. Repertoire diversity was measured by Shannon entropy, and V-J evenness by the Gini coefficient. A clonotype was considered public if more than one individual shared it. TCRdb reprocessed the public reads (quality trimming at Q25 with fastp, clone calling with MiXCR) and kept in-frame beta chains. Rows are unified per CDR3 protein, each entry keeping the most common DNA and genes. The V and J calls reflect TCRdb's pipeline rather than the authors' work. This sample comprises hundreds of thousands of distinct CDR3 sequences, around 20% of them detected only once. 6.5% to 10% of the sample is taken by the ten largest.

This specimen belongs to a study of regulatory T cells in long-lasting Graves disease (dated by TCRdb to about 2021). For the study in its entirety: Persistent Graves' disease was defined as persistently positive TSH receptor autoantibodies together with antithyroid drug treatment for over 5 years. The study was conducted in China and was registered as a clinical trial. Persistent Graves' disease patients were compared with newly diagnosed Graves' disease patients by peripheral blood TCR sequencing and RNA sequencing. In the clinical cohort, patients with persistent Graves' disease had used antithyroid drugs for an average of roughly ten years. A total of about 35 samples underwent TCR sequencing, from roughly 13 patients with persistent Graves' disease and 20 or so patients with newly diagnosed Graves' disease. What the work shows at the level of the full study, not this receptor alone: Compared with newly diagnosed patients, persistent Graves' disease patients had lower TCR Shannon entropy and fewer highly expanded clones, which suggests clonal expansion. Peripheral blood alone was examined, since thyroid tissue, which constituted the primary lesion, could not be accessed. Preferential use of TRBV28, TRBJ1-2 and TRBJ2-5 was observed in persistent disease, whereas TRBV20-1 and TRBJ2-1 were favored in newly diagnosed disease. More public clonotypes were shared among persistent patients (roughly 2,900) than among newly diagnosed patients (roughly 1,000). Only the TCR beta chain was sequenced and analyzed. As a limitation, the authors acknowledged that the small sample size may reduce accuracy.

Reading the label with the study, this specimen's time point is: persistent/refractory GD, antithyroid drugs over 5 years with positive TRAb. For both TCR sequencing and RNA sequencing, RNA was extracted from PBMCs using TRIzol. Graves' disease was diagnosed according to American Thyroid Association guidelines. Recruitment of patients was carried out at an endocrinology department in Xi'an, China. From each patient, 8 to 10 milliliters of peripheral blood was collected into an EDTA anticoagulant tube. Ficoll Paque Plus density gradient separation was used to isolate PBMCs, and no further T cell sorting was performed. RNA quality was checked with an Agilent 2100 Bioanalyzer and agarose gel, and concentration with a NanoDrop 2000. Its CDR3 holds 17 amino acids, cysteine through phenylalanine. The DNA shown is the 51-base CDR3, in frame from base 1. In the germline V gene, CDR1 corresponds to MGHRA and CDR2 to YSYEKL. Unmatched junction bases come to 10, with V trimmed by 3 bases and J by 0 bases.

The chain is made from TRBV4-1 and TRBJ1-2; 7 central nucleotides agree with TRBD1. The sample in question was peripheral blood mononuclear cells (PBMCs), obtained when the disease was refractory, from a patient treated with antithyroid drugs. The clonotype was recovered from a female donor with Graves disease. The CDR3 region: CASSQPGQQLANYGYTF. The bases are TGCGCCAGCAGCCAGCCGGGACAGCAGTTAGCTAACTATGGCTACACCTTC.